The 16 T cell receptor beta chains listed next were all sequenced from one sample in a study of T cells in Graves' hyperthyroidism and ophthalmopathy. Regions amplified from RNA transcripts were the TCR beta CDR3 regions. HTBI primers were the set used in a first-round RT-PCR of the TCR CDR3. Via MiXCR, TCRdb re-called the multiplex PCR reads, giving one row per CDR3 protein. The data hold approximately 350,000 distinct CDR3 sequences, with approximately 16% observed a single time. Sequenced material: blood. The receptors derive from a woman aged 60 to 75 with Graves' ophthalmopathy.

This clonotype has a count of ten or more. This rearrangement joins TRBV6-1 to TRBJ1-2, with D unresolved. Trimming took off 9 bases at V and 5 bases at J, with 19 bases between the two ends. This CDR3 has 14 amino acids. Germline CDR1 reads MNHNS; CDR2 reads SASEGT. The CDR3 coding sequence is TGTGCCAGTTTGCCCGACGGACGAAATTATGGCTACACCTTC. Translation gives CASLPDGRNYGYTF.

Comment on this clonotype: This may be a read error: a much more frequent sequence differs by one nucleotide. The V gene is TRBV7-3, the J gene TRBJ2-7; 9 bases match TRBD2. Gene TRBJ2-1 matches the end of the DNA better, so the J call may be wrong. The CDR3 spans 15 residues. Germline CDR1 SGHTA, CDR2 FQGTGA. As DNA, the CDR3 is TGTGCCAGCAGCTTATTCGCGGGACTAGCCTACGAGCAGTTCTTC. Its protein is CASSLFAGLAYEQFF.

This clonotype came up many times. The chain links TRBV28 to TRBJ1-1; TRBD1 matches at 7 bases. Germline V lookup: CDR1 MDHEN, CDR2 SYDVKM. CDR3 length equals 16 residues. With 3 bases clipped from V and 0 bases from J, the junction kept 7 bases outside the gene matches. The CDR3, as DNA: TGTGCCAGCAGTTTCCTAACGACAGGGTTGAACACTGAAGCTTTCTTT. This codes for CASSFLTTGLNTEAFF. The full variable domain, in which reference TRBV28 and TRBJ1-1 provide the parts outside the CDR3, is DVKVTQSSRYLVKRTGEKVFLECVQDMDHENMFWYRQDPGLGLRLIYFSYDVKMKEKGDIPEGYSVSREKKERFSLILESASTNQTSMYLCASSFLTTGLNTEAFFGQGTRLTVV.

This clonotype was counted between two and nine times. The CDR3 here is CATSRALAGENEQFF. Here the CDR3 DNA reads TGTGCCACCAGCAGAGCCCTAGCGGGAGAGAATGAGCAGTTCTTC. This sequence joins TRBV15 and TRBJ2-1; the match to TRBD2 covers 10 bases. Germline V gene sequence: CDR1 LNHNV, CDR2 YYDKDF (reference sequence). V lost 1 base to trimming and J lost 7 bases; unmatched junction nucleotides: 4. This CDR3 has 15 amino acids. Together with reference TRBV15 and TRBJ2-1, the CDR3 gives the full variable domain: DAMVIQNPRYQVTQFGKPVTLSCSQTLNHNVMYWYQQKSSQAPKLLFHYYDKDFNNEADTPDNFQSRRPNTSFCFLDIRSPGLGDTAMYLCATSRALAGENEQFFGPGTRLTVL.

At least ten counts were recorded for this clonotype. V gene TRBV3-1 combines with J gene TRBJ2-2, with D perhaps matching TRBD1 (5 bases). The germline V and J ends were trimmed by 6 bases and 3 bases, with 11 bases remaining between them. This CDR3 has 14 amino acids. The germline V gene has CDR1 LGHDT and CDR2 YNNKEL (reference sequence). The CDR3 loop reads CASRQGLYTGELFF. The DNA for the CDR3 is TGTGCCAGCAGGCAGGGCCTTTACACCGGGGAGCTGTTTTTT. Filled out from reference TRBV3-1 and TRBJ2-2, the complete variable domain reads DTAVSQTPKYLVTQMGNDKSIKCEQNLGHDTMYWYKQDSKKFLKIMFSYNNKELIINETVPNRFSPKSPDKAHLNLHINSLELGDSAVYFCASRQGLYTGELFFGEGSRLTVL.

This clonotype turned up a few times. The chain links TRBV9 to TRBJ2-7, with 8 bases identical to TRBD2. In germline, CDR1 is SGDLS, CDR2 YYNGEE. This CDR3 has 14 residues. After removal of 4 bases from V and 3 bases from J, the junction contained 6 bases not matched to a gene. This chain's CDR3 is CASSNREGLYEQYF. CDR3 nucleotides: TGTGCCAGCAGCAACCGGGAGGGCCTCTACGAGCAGTACTTC.

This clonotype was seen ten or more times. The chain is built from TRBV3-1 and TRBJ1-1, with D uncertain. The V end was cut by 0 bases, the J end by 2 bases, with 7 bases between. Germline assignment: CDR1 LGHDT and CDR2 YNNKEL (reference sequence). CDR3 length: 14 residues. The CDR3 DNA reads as TGTGCCAGCAGCCAAGATACGGGAAACACTGAAGCTTTCTTT. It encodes CASSQDTGNTEAFF.

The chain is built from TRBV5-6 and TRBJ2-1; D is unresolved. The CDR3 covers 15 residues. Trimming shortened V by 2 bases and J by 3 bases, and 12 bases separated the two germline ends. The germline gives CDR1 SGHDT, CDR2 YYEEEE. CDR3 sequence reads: CASSLGQFFYNEQFF. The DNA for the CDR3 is TGTGCCAGCAGCTTAGGGCAATTTTTCTACAATGAGCAGTTCTTC.

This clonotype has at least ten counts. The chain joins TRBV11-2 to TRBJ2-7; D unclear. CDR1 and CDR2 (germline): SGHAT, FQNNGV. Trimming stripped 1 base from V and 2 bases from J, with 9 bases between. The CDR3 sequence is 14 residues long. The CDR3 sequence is CASSLAQRPYEQYF. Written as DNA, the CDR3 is TGTGCCAGCAGCTTAGCGCAGAGACCCTACGAGCAGTACTTC.

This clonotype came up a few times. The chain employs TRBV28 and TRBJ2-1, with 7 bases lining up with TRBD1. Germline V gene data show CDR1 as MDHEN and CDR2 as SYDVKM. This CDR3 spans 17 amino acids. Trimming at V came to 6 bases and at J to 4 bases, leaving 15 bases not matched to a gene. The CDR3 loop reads CASSSLDRAHLYNEQFF. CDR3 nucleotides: TGTGCCAGCAGCTCCCTCGACAGGGCCCACCTTTACAATGAGCAGTTCTTC.

The DNA of the CDR3 is TGCAGTGCTAGAGATCCCGGGGAGGCTGGCTACACCTTC. Residues: CSARDPGEAGYTF. The J gene is TRBJ1-2, the V gene TRBV20-1, with unresolved D. From germline, CDR1 is DFQATT and CDR2 SNEGSKA (reference sequence). Trimming left V 0 bases short and J 7 bases short, with 12 bases between. CDR3 length: 13 residues.

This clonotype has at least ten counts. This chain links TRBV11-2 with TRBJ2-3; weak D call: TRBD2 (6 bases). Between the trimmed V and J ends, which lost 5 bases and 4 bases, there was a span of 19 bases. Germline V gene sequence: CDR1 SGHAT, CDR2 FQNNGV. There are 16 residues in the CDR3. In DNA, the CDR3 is TGTGCCAGCAGCAACCGGGACTCCGCATCTCCAGATACGCAGTATTTT. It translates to CASSNRDSASPDTQYF.

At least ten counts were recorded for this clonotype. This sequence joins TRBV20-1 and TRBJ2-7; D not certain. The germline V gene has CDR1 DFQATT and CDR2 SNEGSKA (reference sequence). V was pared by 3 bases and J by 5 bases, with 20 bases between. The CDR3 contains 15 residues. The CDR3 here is CSASRSGYLSHEQYF. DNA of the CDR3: TGCAGTGCTAGCCGTTCCGGCTACCTGTCCCACGAGCAGTACTTC.

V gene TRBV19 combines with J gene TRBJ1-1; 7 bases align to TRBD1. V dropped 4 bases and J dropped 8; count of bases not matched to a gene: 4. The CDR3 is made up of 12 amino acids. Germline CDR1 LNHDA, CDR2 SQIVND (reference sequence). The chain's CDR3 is CASSSGDREAFF. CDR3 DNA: TGTGCCAGTAGTAGTGGGGACAGAGAAGCTTTCTTT. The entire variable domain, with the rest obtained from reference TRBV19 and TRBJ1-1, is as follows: DGGITQSPKYLFRKEGQNVTLSCEQNLNHDAMYWYRQDPGQGLRLIYYSQIVNDFQKGDIAEGYSVSREKKESFPLTVTSAQKNPTAFYLCASSSGDREAFFGQGTRLTVV.

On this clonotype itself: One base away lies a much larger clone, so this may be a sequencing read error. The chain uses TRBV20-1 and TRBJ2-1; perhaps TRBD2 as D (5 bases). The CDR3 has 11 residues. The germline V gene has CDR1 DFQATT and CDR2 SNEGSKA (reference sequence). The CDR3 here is CNARSTGEQFF. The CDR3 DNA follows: TGCAATGCTAGGAGCACGGGAGAGCAGTTCTTC.

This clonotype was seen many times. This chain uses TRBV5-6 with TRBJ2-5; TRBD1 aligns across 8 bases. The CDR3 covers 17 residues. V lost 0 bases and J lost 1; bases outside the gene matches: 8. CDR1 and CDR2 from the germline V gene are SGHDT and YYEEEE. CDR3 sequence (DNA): TGTGCCAGCAGCTTGGAGGCAGGGGGCGGAATCCAAGAGACCCAGTACTTC. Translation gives CASSLEAGGGIQETQYF.